This T cell receptor (beta chain) appears in the sequencing data of a study of T cell responses to AZD1222 COVID-19 vaccine. Using immunoSEQ multiplex PCR, the repertoire was profiled, and TCRdb retains in-frame clones only, with some absent. The data contain about 110,000 clones, roughly 90% of them singletons. As concerns this clone: Its antigen is still unknown.

With V trimmed by 3 bases and J by 6 bases, 1 base remained unmatched. CDR3 length: 13 amino acids. CDR1 is MDHEN, CDR2 SYDVKM, per germline. Study-level findings and limits: After two AZD1222 doses, spike-specific TCR breadth and depth rose versus day 0. White British donors predominated, females outnumbered males, and clonal diversity was possibly underestimated. Spike regions recognized by vaccine-associated CD4 TCRs spanned the protein, led by 160-218 and 743-854.

The chain combines TRBV28 with TRBJ2-1; 8 nucleotides agree with TRBD1. The source of this sequence is an adult in good health. This material consisted of peripheral blood, taken on day 0 of AZD1222 vaccination. CDR3 sequence (DNA): TGTGCCAGCAGTTTTACAGGGGGCAATGAGCAGTTCTTC. Amino acid sequence: CASSFTGGNEQFF.